The subject of this entry is one T cell receptor (beta chain). CDR1 LGHNA and CDR2 YSLEER come from the germline V gene. The CDR3 contains 15 residues. The V gene end was trimmed by 3 bases and the J gene end by 2 bases; junction bases not matched to a gene: 2. Measured with immunoSEQ multiplex PCR; TCRdb has only the in-frame clones, and not every one. The table records about 76,000 clones, around 86% of them present only once. The entry originates in a study of technical replicates of blood from a few donors. Sequencing was performed on PBMCs. This receptor was obtained from a human donor in good health. Some clones in this sample may be carry-over from other donors' samples. The genes are TRBV4-3 and TRBJ2-3; TRBD2 matches 10 bases. The CDR3 DNA is TGCGCCAGCAGCCACGGACTAGCGGCCACAGATACGCAGTATTTT. It translates to CASSHGLAATDTQYF.